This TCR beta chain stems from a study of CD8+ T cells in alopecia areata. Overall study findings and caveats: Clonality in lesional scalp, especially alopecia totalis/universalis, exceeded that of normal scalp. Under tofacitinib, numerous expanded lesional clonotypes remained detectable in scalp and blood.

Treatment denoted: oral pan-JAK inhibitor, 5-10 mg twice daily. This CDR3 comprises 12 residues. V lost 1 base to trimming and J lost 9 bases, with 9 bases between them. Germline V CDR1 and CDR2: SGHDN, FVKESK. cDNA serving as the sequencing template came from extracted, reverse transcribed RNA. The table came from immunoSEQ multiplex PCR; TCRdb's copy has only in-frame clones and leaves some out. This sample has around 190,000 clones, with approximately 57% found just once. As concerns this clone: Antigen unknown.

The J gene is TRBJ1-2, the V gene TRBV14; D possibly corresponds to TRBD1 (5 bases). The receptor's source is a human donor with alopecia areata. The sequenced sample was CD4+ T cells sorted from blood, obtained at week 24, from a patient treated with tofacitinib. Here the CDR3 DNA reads TGTGCCAGCAGCCAAGCCAGGGCGCGCTACACCTTC. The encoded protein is CASSQARARYTF.